The TCR beta chain under discussion was sequenced for a study of identical twins. General study points: Rather than following the same donors, the conclusions depended on cross-sectional statistical analysis. A lower insertion count was a feature of abundant cord blood beta clonotypes, with no such feature in memory repertoires. The study found that models underestimated out-of-frame TCR alpha sharing in monozygotic twins.

V gave up 3 bases and J gave up 2 bases, with 9 bases separating them. CDR3 size: 14 residues. Germline loops: CDR1 SNHLY, CDR2 FYNNEI. MiXCR was run by TCRdb on the 5' RACE reads, yielding one entry per CDR3 protein. Found here are hundreds of thousands of distinct CDR3 sequences, 9% to 15% of them singletons; the top ten hold roughly 7.8%. A remark on this clonotype: The antigen is undetermined.

This sample also appeared in a second study, on yellow fever vaccine responses in identical twins.

The genes are TRBV2 and TRBJ2-3; D may be TRBD1 (6 bases). The sequenced sample was CD8+ T cells sorted from blood. The TCR sequence derives from a woman between 18 and 30 years old in good health. CDR3 sequence (DNA): TGTGCCAGCAGTGATCGGGACAACACAGATACGCAGTATTTT. Amino acid sequence: CASSDRDNTDTQYF.